This entry is about one T cell receptor (beta chain). Its antigen is not known. This specimen belongs to a study of cytomegalovirus exposure and HLA in healthy donors. With 60 Vbeta and 13 Jbeta primers, the PCR was carried out. Using immunoSEQ multiplex PCR, the repertoire was profiled, and TCRdb retains in-frame clones only, with some absent. Among around 150,000 clones listed, 61% were seen once. The CDR3 runs 13 residues. Germline CDR1 and CDR2: SEHNR and FQNEAQ (reference sequence). Trimming stripped 7 bases from V and 7 bases from J, with 14 bases between. Whole-study results and caveats: Researchers had no immune exposure information except CMV serostatus available. Previously analyzed data showed that most TCR beta V segments were productive at a frequency of about 87% or about 30%. Most TCR sequences were seen very rarely across donors, but some public TCRs occurred in many. The authors excluded some V segments, including TRBV6-2 and TRBV6-3, as indistinguishable.

The genes are TRBV7-9 and TRBJ1-5, with D possibly matching TRBD1 (6 bases). This clonotype originated in a male donor in good health and CMV-seronegative. Sequenced input: PBMCs. The CDR3 region has the DNA TGTGCCAGCACACGAGGGGGGGCCCAGCCCCAGCATTTT. This gives the protein CASTRGGAQPQHF.